The next 26 T cell receptor beta chains were all read from a single sample in a study of naive and memory T cell subsets. Four PCR rounds used nested alpha and beta constant region primers plus the SP2 primer. Each CDR3 protein gets one entry after TCRdb re-called the UMI-ligation and nested PCR reads with MiXCR. The sample contains tens of thousands of distinct CDR3 sequences, about 6.1% of which appear only once. Treatment described: skin biopsy from PPD injection site in Mantoux-positive individual. An oligonucleotide containing a UMI was ligated to the 3' end of TCR cDNA. The sequenced sample was skin, obtained from a tuberculin skin test site. The receptor source for this set is an adult in good health.

This clonotype was found many times. The chain couples TRBV3-1 to TRBJ2-3; D not resolved. Germline assignment: CDR1 LGHDT and CDR2 YNNKEL (reference sequence). Trimming pared 5 bases from V and 2 bases from J, leaving 11 bases between. The CDR3 runs 14 residues. The CDR3 DNA follows: TGTGCCAGCAGCTTTCTACAGCCCACAGATACGCAGTATTTT. It is translated as CASSFLQPTDTQYF.

The rearrangement links TRBV4-3 to TRBJ2-3, with 10 bases fitting TRBD2. Trimming at V came to 0 bases and at J to 0 bases, leaving 12 bases not matched to a gene. Germline CDR1 and CDR2: LGHNA and YSLEER. CDR3 length: 20 amino acids. This CDR3 reads CASSQDLALAGRSSTDTQYF. The CDR3 region has the DNA TGCGCCAGCAGCCAAGATCTTGCACTAGCGGGGAGGTCTAGCACAGATACGCAGTATTTT.

This clonotype was seen many times. CDR3 residues: CASTPGRAILTDTQYF. The CDR3, as DNA: TGTGCCAGCACCCCAGGCAGGGCGATTCTCACAGATACGCAGTATTTT. The chain is built from TRBV7-2 and TRBJ2-3, with a possible D match to TRBD1 (5 bases). V lost 7 bases and J lost 2, with 19 bases in between. The V gene's germline CDR1 is SGHTA and CDR2 FQGNSA. The CDR3 consists of 16 residues.

This clonotype was seen ten or more times. The V call is TRBV6-5, the J call TRBJ2-2; 9 bases are shared with TRBD2. Germline CDR1 and CDR2: MNHEY and SVGAGI. The junction had 6 bases not matched to a gene; V was cut back by 0 bases and J by 4 bases. The CDR3 extends over 17 amino acids. The CDR3, as DNA: TGTGCCAGCAGTTACTCTACTAGCGGGTCTTTCACCGGGGAGCTGTTTTTT. It is translated as CASSYSTSGSFTGELFF.

This clonotype was seen ten or more times. The genes are TRBV12-3 or TRBV12-4 and TRBJ2-1; D is unclear. The CDR3 length is 12 residues. With 1 base removed from V and 7 bases from J, the gap between germline ends came to 5 bases. The CDR3 loop reads CASSLGGNEQFF. The CDR3 bases are TGTGCCAGCAGTTTAGGTGGGAATGAGCAGTTCTTC.

There are many counts of this clonotype. The chain employs TRBV7-2 and TRBJ1-3; no reliable D call. V dropped 5 bases and J dropped 4 bases, with 9 bases sitting between them. The CDR3 contains 13 residues. Germline CDR1 is SGHTA and CDR2 is FQGNSA. The CDR3 DNA is TGTGCCAGCAGCGAAACTCCCGGAAACACCATATATTTT. Amino acids: CASSETPGNTIYF.

Ten or more counts support this clonotype. This chain links TRBV20-1 with TRBJ1-6; 8 bases fit TRBD1. Trimming removed 1 base from V and 9 bases from J; junction bases left unmatched: 5. Germline-derived CDR1 and CDR2 are DFQATT and SNEGSKA (reference sequence). This CDR3 is built from 14 residues. The CDR3: CSARAGQGSSPLHF. The DNA of the CDR3 is TGCAGTGCTAGAGCTGGACAGGGAAGTTCACCCCTCCACTTT.

This clonotype has a handful of counts. The V and J genes are TRBV27 and TRBJ1-6, with TRBD1 matching over 7 bases. V lost 7 bases and J lost 7; bases outside the gene matches: 10. This CDR3 has 15 amino acids. Germline-derived CDR1 and CDR2 are MNHEY and SMNVEV (reference sequence). The CDR3 coding sequence is TGTGCCAGCACCTACCGACAGGGTAGCAATTCACCCCTCCACTTT. Translating it yields CASTYRQGSNSPLHF.

This chain uses TRBV28 with TRBJ2-1; 7 bases align to TRBD2. V dropped 3 bases and J dropped 8; count of bases not matched to a gene: 13. The CDR3 spans 16 residues. CDR1 is MDHEN and CDR2 is SYDVKM in the germline V gene. The CDR3 spells CASSLPERDRLHEQFF. In DNA, the CDR3 is TGTGCCAGCAGTTTGCCAGAGCGGGATCGTCTCCATGAGCAGTTCTTC.

The gene calls are TRBV7-9 and TRBJ2-7, with TRBD2 matching over 14 bases. Germline CDR1 and CDR2: SEHNR and FQNEAQ (reference sequence). With V trimmed by 5 bases and J by 3 bases, 6 bases remained unmatched. The CDR3 length is 16 residues. The CDR3 sequence: CASSAGLAGEDYEQYF. CDR3 DNA: TGTGCCAGCAGCGCGGGACTAGCGGGAGAAGACTACGAGCAGTACTTC.

In its sample, this clonotype was seen a few times. This rearrangement joins TRBV4-3 to TRBJ1-6; 9 nucleotides line up with TRBD1. V lost 0 bases and J lost 10; bases outside the gene matches: 4. The CDR3 sequence is 15 residues long. Germline lookup yields CDR1 LGHNA and CDR2 YSLEER. The CDR3 sequence: CASSQDQQGASPLHF. The CDR3 DNA reads TGCGCCAGCAGCCAAGATCAACAGGGGGCCTCACCCCTCCACTTT.

There are many counts of this clonotype. This chain joins TRBV27 and TRBJ2-4; TRBD2 aligns across 14 bases. Losses at the gene ends were 3 bases for V and 1 base for J; bases not matched to a gene: 2. This CDR3 region has 17 residues. Germline V gene lookup returns CDR1 MNHEY and CDR2 SMNVEV (reference sequence). This chain's CDR3 is CASSFRTSGRAKNIQYF. The CDR3 DNA sequence: TGTGCCAGCAGTTTCCGGACTAGCGGGAGGGCCAAAAACATTCAGTACTTC.

This clonotype was counted at least ten times. This rearrangement joins TRBV9 to TRBJ2-5, with D perhaps being TRBD1 or TRBD2 (5 bases each). CDR3 length: 15 amino acids. Looked up from germline, CDR1 is SGDLS and CDR2 is YYNGEE. Trimming took 5 bases from V and 1 from J, leaving 15 bases between them. CDR3 sequence: CASSFGTLVQETQYF. CDR3 sequence (DNA): TGTGCCAGCAGTTTCGGGACGCTAGTCCAAGAGACCCAGTACTTC.

This clonotype has at least ten counts. The chain has TRBV6-2 or TRBV6-3 and TRBJ2-1; 12 nucleotides match TRBD2. CDR3 size: 15 residues. V was clipped by 5 bases and J by 9 bases; unmatched bases: 8. Per the germline V gene, CDR1 is MNHEY and CDR2 is SVGEGT. The CDR3 coding sequence is TGTGCCAGCAGTACCGGACTAGCGGGAACGTCTGAGCAGTTCTTC. Its translation is CASSTGLAGTSEQFF.

This clonotype was recorded at least ten times. This rearrangement joins TRBV2 to TRBJ2-3; maybe TRBD2 (5 bases). Germline V gene sequence: CDR1 SNHLY, CDR2 FYNNEI. Between the trimmed V and J ends, which lost 10 bases and 2 bases, there was a span of 19 bases. This CDR3 region has 15 residues. CDR3 DNA sequence: TGTGCCACCGAGCGGTCCACGACACACACAGATACGCAGTATTTT. Translation gives CATERSTTHTDTQYF.

This clonotype was seen ten or more times. The J gene is TRBJ2-7, the V gene TRBV7-2; 8 nucleotides agree with TRBD1. V shed 5 bases, J shed 4 bases, and the junction held 7 bases outside the gene matches. The CDR3 is 14 residues long. Germline V CDR1 and CDR2: SGHTA, FQGNSA. CDR3 coding DNA: TGTGCCAGCAGCGGACGGACAGGGCAATACGAGCAGTACTTC. It yields the protein CASSGRTGQYEQYF.

This clonotype was observed many times. The chain has TRBV5-6 and TRBJ2-2; the match to TRBD1 covers 10 bases. The CDR3 has 16 residues. V was clipped by 0 bases and J by 3 bases; unmatched bases: 2. CDR1 and CDR2 (germline): SGHDT, YYEEEE. CDR3 in DNA: TGTGCCAGCAGCTTGGGACAGGGGGCTCACACCGGGGAGCTGTTTTTT. This translates into CASSLGQGAHTGELFF.

This clonotype occurred many times. This sequence joins TRBV18 and TRBJ2-4; 11 positions agree with TRBD1. The germline CDR1 and CDR2 sequences are KGHSH and LQKENI. There are 15 residues in the CDR3. Trimming at V came to 3 bases and at J to 4 bases, leaving 2 bases not matched to a gene. CDR3 sequence (DNA): TGTGCCAGCTCACCGGGACAGGGGGTGAAAAACATTCAGTACTTC. This sequence encodes CASSPGQGVKNIQYF.

This clonotype was counted at least ten times. J is TRBJ2-7 and V is TRBV4-3, with unresolved D. This CDR3 comprises 15 residues. Germline CDR1 LGHNA, CDR2 YSLEER. Trimming removed 0 bases at V and 2 bases at J, with 11 bases between. CDR3: CASSQDASTPYEQYF. The CDR3 bases are TGCGCCAGCAGCCAAGATGCCTCTACCCCCTACGAGCAGTACTTC.

This clonotype appeared a few times. The chain recombines TRBV7-9 with TRBJ2-1; 7 bases match TRBD2. The CDR3 contains 17 residues. In germline, CDR1 is SEHNR, CDR2 FQNEAQ (reference sequence). Trimming cost V 4 bases and J 1 base; bases outside gene matches: 10. This CDR3 reads CASSSRGAGASYNEQFF. The CDR3 DNA sequence: TGTGCCAGCAGCTCCCGAGGGGCGGGAGCGTCCTACAATGAGCAGTTCTTC.

The table lists this clonotype with many counts. This chain connects TRBV6-1 to TRBJ2-1, with 10 bases identical to TRBD2. The V and J ends lost 6 bases and 8 bases, in that order; junction bases with no gene match: 10. Germline V CDR1 and CDR2: MNHNS, SASEGT. The CDR3 is 15 amino acids. The CDR3 sequence: CASRRGLAGVDEQFF. As DNA, the CDR3 is TGTGCCAGCAGGAGGGGGCTAGCGGGAGTTGATGAGCAGTTCTTC.

This clonotype was recorded many times. The V call is TRBV5-1, the J call TRBJ2-3; 7 bases agree with TRBD2. This CDR3 spans 14 amino acids. V shed 0 bases and J 5 bases; nucleotides not matched to a gene: 3. Germline CDR1 is SGHRS and CDR2 is YFSETQ. The CDR3 loop is CASSLEPSGDTQYF. CDR3 DNA: TGCGCCAGCAGCTTGGAACCTAGCGGAGATACGCAGTATTTT.

This clonotype has a handful of counts. This chain connects TRBV7-8 to TRBJ1-1, with D maybe TRBD1 (5 bases). Per germline, CDR1 SGHVS and CDR2 FQNEAQ. The CDR3 spans 16 residues. V was cut by 1 base and J by 2 bases, with 14 bases left in between. The CDR3 DNA sequence: TGTGCCAGCAGCTTAGGGGGGGTAACAGGCAACACTGAAGCTTTCTTT. This sequence encodes CASSLGGVTGNTEAFF.

This clonotype was seen at least ten times. The V and J genes are TRBV2 and TRBJ2-1; possibly TRBD1 or TRBD2 for D (5 bases each). Germline V gene lookup returns CDR1 SNHLY and CDR2 FYNNEI. V lost 8 bases and J lost 6, with 23 bases in between. The CDR3 covers 16 residues. This chain's CDR3 is CASLWGLSGNRNEQFF. CDR3 nucleotides: TGTGCCAGCCTTTGGGGCTTGAGCGGAAACCGCAATGAGCAGTTCTTC.

This clonotype came up many times. The chain recombines TRBV12-3 or TRBV12-4 with TRBJ2-1, with D hard to call. Trimming removed 2 bases from V and 8 bases from J, with 10 bases in between. The CDR3 extends over 13 amino acids. The chain's CDR3 is CASSLSPLDEQFF. CDR3 sequence (DNA): TGTGCCAGCAGTTTATCACCATTGGATGAGCAGTTCTTC.

There are many counts of this clonotype. V usage is TRBV12-3 or TRBV12-4 and J usage is TRBJ2-7; 13 bases agree with TRBD2. This CDR3 contains 15 residues. J gave up 3 bases and V 4 bases, and 3 bases lay outside the gene matches. CDR3 DNA sequence: TGTGCCAGCAGTTCCGGGACTAGCGGGATCTACGAGCAGTACTTC. Amino acids: CASSSGTSGIYEQYF.